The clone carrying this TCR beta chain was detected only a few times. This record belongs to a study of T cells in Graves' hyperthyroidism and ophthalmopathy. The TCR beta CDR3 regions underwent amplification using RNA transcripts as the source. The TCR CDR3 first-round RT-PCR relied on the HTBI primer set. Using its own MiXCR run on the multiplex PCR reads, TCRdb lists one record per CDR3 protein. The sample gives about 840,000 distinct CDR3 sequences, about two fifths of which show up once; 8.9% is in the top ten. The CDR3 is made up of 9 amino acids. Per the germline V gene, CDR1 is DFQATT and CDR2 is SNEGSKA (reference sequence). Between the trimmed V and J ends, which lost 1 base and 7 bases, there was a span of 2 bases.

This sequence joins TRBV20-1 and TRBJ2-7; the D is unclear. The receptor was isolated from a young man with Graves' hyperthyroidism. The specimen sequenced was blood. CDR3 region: CSARGEQYF. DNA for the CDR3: TGCAGTGCTAGAGGTGAGCAGTACTTC.